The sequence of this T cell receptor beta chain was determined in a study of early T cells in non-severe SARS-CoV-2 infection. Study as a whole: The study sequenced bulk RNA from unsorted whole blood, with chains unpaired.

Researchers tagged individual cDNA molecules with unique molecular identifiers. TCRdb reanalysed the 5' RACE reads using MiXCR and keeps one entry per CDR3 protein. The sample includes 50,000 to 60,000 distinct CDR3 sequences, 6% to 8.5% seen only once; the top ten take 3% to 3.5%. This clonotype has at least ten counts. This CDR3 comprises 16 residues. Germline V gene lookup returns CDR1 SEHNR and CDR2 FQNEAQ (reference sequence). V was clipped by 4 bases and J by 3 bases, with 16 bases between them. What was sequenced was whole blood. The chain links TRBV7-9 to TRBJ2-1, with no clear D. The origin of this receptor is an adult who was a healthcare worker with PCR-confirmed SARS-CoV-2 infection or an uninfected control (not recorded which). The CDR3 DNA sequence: TGTGCCAGCAGCTCACCGGCCCCTAAGGACTACAATGAGCAGTTCTTC. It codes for CASSSPAPKDYNEQFF.